These 12 T cell receptor beta chains were all obtained from the same sample, sequenced in a study of T cell responses to AZD1222 COVID-19 vaccine. The assay was immunoSEQ multiplex PCR, and TCRdb's table has in-frame clones only and misses some. The sample carries about 75,000 clones, roughly 87% recorded once. The sequences come from peripheral blood, collected 28 days after the second AZD1222 dose. These receptors were obtained from an adult who received the AZD1222 COVID-19 vaccine.

The chain recombines TRBV10-3 with TRBJ1-2, with 8 nucleotides matching TRBD1. From germline, CDR1 is ENHRY and CDR2 SYGVKD. The ends lost 9 bases at V and 4 bases at J; junction bases unmatched: 7. CDR3 length equals 13 residues. The CDR3 sequence is CAIGTGGAYGYTF. The CDR3 DNA sequence: TGTGCCATAGGGACAGGTGGGGCCTATGGCTACACCTTC.

This sequence joins TRBV9 and TRBJ1-6; no clear D. The V gene lost 4 bases and the J gene lost 7 bases, with 9 bases spanning the gap. The CDR3 is 13 residues long. Germline V lookup: CDR1 SGDLS, CDR2 YYNGEE. The CDR3 loop is CASSPGPNSPLHF. In DNA, the CDR3 is TGTGCCAGCAGCCCCGGACCCAATTCACCCCTCCACTTT.

V and J are TRBV6-2 or TRBV6-3 and TRBJ1-1, with D hard to call. The CDR3 is 12 amino acids. From germline, CDR1 is MNHEY and CDR2 SVGEGT. Deletions cut 2 bases from V and 3 bases from J, with 4 bases between. The CDR3 bases are TGTGCCAGCAGTTACACCCACACTGAAGCTTTCTTT. Amino acids: CASSYTHTEAFF.

The rearrangement links TRBV12-5 to TRBJ2-3; D remains ambiguous. The CDR3 contains 13 residues. Germline CDR1 and CDR2: LGHNT and FRNRAP. Trimming removed 0 bases at V and 4 bases at J, with 5 bases between. Here the CDR3 DNA reads TGTGCTAGTGGTTTGGTAGGGTCAGATACGCAGTATTTT. Protein product: CASGLVGSDTQYF. The full variable domain, rest sourced from reference TRBV12-5 and TRBJ2-3, is DARVTQTPRHKVTEMGQEVTMRCQPILGHNTVFWYRQTMMQGLELLAYFRNRAPLDDSGMPKDRFSAEMPDATLATLKIQPSEPRDSAVYFCASGLVGSDTQYFGPGTRLTVL.

This chain connects TRBV7-3 to TRBJ2-3; tentatively, D is TRBD2 (6 bases). Germline-derived CDR1 and CDR2 are SGHTA and FQGTGA. Trimming shortened V by 2 bases and J by 0 bases, and 6 bases separated the two germline ends. This CDR3 is built from 14 residues. The CDR3, as DNA: TGTGCCAGCAGCTTAGGGACTAGCACAGATACGCAGTATTTT. Translation: CASSLGTSTDTQYF.

The rearrangement uses TRBV30 and TRBJ1-2; 12 bases match TRBD1. CDR3 length equals 17 residues. V lost 7 bases and J lost 8; bases outside the gene matches: 20. Looked up from germline, CDR1 is GTSNPN and CDR2 is SVGIG (reference sequence). The CDR3 sequence: CALITSGQGAPTLGYTF. The CDR3 DNA reads as TGTGCCTTGATAACGTCGGGACAGGGGGCTCCCACTTTGGGCTACACCTTC. The full variable domain, with the rest looked up from reference TRBV30 and TRBJ1-2, is SQTIHQWPATLVQPVGSPLSLECTVEGTSNPNLYWYRQAAGRGLQLLFYSVGIGQISSEVPQNLSASRPQDRQFILSSKKLLLSDSGFYLCALITSGQGAPTLGYTFGSGTRLTVV.

This clone is a singleton in its sample. This rearrangement joins TRBV30 to TRBJ1-2; possibly TRBD1 for D (6 bases). CDR1 is GTSNPN and CDR2 is SVGIG in the germline V gene (reference sequence). Trimming left V 6 bases short and J 3 bases short, with 17 bases between. The CDR3 consists of 14 residues. The CDR3 spells CACHLGQLDYGYTF. CDR3 in DNA: TGTGCCTGCCACCTCGGACAGTTGGACTATGGCTACACCTTC.

J is TRBJ2-5 and V is TRBV11-2, with 9 bases matching TRBD1. Germline V CDR1 and CDR2: SGHAT, FQNNGV. The CDR3 has 15 residues. J gave up 5 bases and V 1 base, and 5 bases lay outside the gene matches. Here the CDR3 reads CASSLVTGGLETQYF. DNA of the CDR3: TGTGCCAGCAGCTTAGTAACAGGGGGCTTGGAGACCCAGTACTTC.

The rearrangement joins TRBV7-3 to TRBJ2-3; possibly TRBD2 for D (5 bases). Germline V lookup: CDR1 SGHTA, CDR2 FQGTGA. The CDR3 runs to 14 residues. V shed 5 bases and J shed 4 bases, with 13 bases lying between them. In DNA form, the CDR3 reads TGTGCCAGCAGCCCCCCCGGAGGCTCAGATACGCAGTATTTT. Its translation: CASSPPGGSDTQYF.

V gene TRBV4-2 combines with J gene TRBJ2-7, with TRBD2 identical over 8 bases. The V segment lost 4 bases and the J segment 2 bases; nucleotides outside the gene matches: 4. The CDR3 runs 14 residues. Germline lookup yields CDR1 LGHNA and CDR2 YNFKEQ. The CDR3 coding sequence is TGTGCCAGCAGCCCGCGGGGGGAGGCCTACGAGCAGTACTTC. Translating it yields CASSPRGEAYEQYF.

V gene TRBV2 combines with J gene TRBJ1-2, with TRBD1 as a possible D gene (5 bases). This CDR3 spans 12 amino acids. Germline loops: CDR1 SNHLY, CDR2 FYNNEI. Trimming pared 7 bases from V and 8 bases from J, leaving 14 bases between. The CDR3 reads CASTPEAGGYTF. CDR3 bases: TGTGCCAGCACCCCGGAGGCAGGGGGCTACACCTTC.

The gene calls are TRBV19 and TRBJ2-7; unclear D gene. CDR3 size: 17 residues. Trimming cost V 3 bases and J 2 bases, with 20 bases left between them. Germline V lookup: CDR1 LNHDA, CDR2 SQIVND (reference sequence). DNA of the CDR3: TGTGCCAGTAGTATCGGCCTCGTCTGGGTTCTACCCTACGAGCAGTACTTC. It codes for CASSIGLVWVLPYEQYF.